This TCR beta chain was profiled in a study of regulatory T cells in long-lasting Graves disease. The time point denotes: newly diagnosed GD, antithyroid drugs for less than 3 months. Scientists built the TCR library using RNA that was extracted from PBMCs. General observations from the study: There was favoring of TRBV28, TRBJ1-2 and TRBJ2-5 in persistent disease.

To make TCR beta libraries, researchers used iRepertoire HTBI primers and Arm-PCR of CDR3 regions. TCRdb reprocessed the multiplex PCR reads with MiXCR, giving one entry per CDR3 protein. The sample carries 550,000 or so distinct CDR3 sequences, about 12% recorded once. Per germline, CDR1 MDHEN and CDR2 SYDVKM. The CDR3 has 10 residues. V lost 10 bases and J 8 bases, leaving 8 bases between the germline ends. This clonotype was picked up a small number of times. Antigen unknown. These data also featured in a second study, about T cells in Graves' hyperthyroidism and ophthalmopathy. From that paper: Initially, a first-round RT-PCR of the TCR CDR3 employed the HTBI primer set.

The V and J genes are TRBV28 and TRBJ2-2; TRBD2 might be the D (5 bases). Source: peripheral blood mononuclear cells (PBMCs), taken at new diagnosis, from a patient treated with antithyroid drugs. The clonotype originates from a woman aged 30 to 39 with Graves disease. CDR3 region: CATRRGELFF. The CDR3 nucleotides read TGTGCCACGCGGAGGGGGGAGCTGTTTTTT.